Listed below are T cell receptor beta chains from one sample, sequenced in a study of blood T cell repertoires in COVID-19. Libraries were prepared by immunoSEQ multiplex PCR; TCRdb keeps only in-frame clonotypes and omits some of them. The repertoire holds over 150,000 clones, with roughly 82% as singletons. The sequencing input was PBMCs or T cells enriched from blood (not recorded which). The source is a man between 35 and 55 years old who had recovered from COVID-19. The CDR3 runs from the conserved cysteine through the conserved F or W. A D gene is named only where the DNA matches it firmly. Not every row has a clone size; where given, it reads once, few, many or a size class.

CDR3 DNA | CDR3 protein | clone size | J gene | D gene | V gene
TGTGCCAGCAGTTTCGGGGGAAGGGATGGCTACACCTTC | CASSFGGRDGYTF | NA | TRBJ1-2 | NA | TRBV5-6
TGTGCCATCAGTGGCGAATCAGGGGGGACCTCCAATGAGCAGTTCTTC | CAISGESGGTSNEQFF | NA | TRBJ2-1 | NA | TRBV10-3
TGTGCCAGCAGTTTACCGGGGGTATTCTACGAGCAGTACTTC | CASSLPGVFYEQYF | NA | TRBJ2-7 | NA | TRBV28
TGTGCCAGCTCGTGGACAGGGAGCGAGCAGTACTTC | CASSWTGSEQYF | few | TRBJ2-7 | TRBD1 | TRBV18
TGTGCCAGCAGTTTATGGCGGGACAGAGCCTCCTACGAGCAGTACTTC | CASSLWRDRASYEQYF | NA | TRBJ2-7 | NA | TRBV28
TGTGCCAGCAGCCAGTTAGGGACTAGCGGCTACAATGAGCAGTTCTTC | CASSQLGTSGYNEQFF | NA | TRBJ2-1 | TRBD2 | TRBV14
TGTGCCAGCAGTTACCGCGGGGGGCCTTCACCCCTCCACTTT | CASSYRGGPSPLHF | NA | TRBJ1-6 | NA | TRBV6-2/TRBV6-3
TGTGCCAGCAGCTTAGCCCTAGGGCAGGGGGCTGAAGCTTTCTTT | CASSLALGQGAEAFF | NA | TRBJ1-1 | TRBD1 | TRBV7-2
TGTGCCAGCAGTTACACGTCAGGGGTCCAGCCCCAGCATTTT | CASSYTSGVQPQHF | NA | TRBJ1-5 | NA | TRBV6-5
TGTGCCAGCAGAGCCAGACTAGCGGGAGGGTACAATGAGCAGTTCTTC | CASRARLAGGYNEQFF | NA | TRBJ2-1 | TRBD2 | TRBV28
TGTGCCAGCCGCCCTGAAGGAACGAGACTAGCGGGATCCTACGAGCAGTACTTC | CASRPEGTRLAGSYEQYF | NA | TRBJ2-7 | NA | TRBV21-1
TGTGCTAGCAGCCAAGGACTAGCCGGCACCGGGGAGCTGTTTTTT | CASSQGLAGTGELFF | NA | TRBJ2-2 | TRBD2 | TRBV7-7
TGTGCCAGCAGCGAGGGCAGGGGGCCTATTAATGAGCAGTTCTTC | CASSEGRGPINEQFF | NA | TRBJ2-1 | TRBD1 | TRBV9
TGTGCCAGAAGACTAGCGGGAGGGCCTAGGTACTTC | CARRLAGGPRYF | once | TRBJ2-5 | TRBD2 | TRBV7-3
TGTGCCAGCAGTTACTCCGGGTTCTCTGGGGCCAACGTCCTGACTTTC | CASSYSGFSGANVLTF | NA | TRBJ2-6 | NA | TRBV6-6
TGCAGTGCTAGTCACAGGGGGCGCGACAATCAGCCCCAGCATTTT | CSASHRGRDNQPQHF | NA | TRBJ1-5 | TRBD1 | TRBV20-1
TGTGCCAGCAAGATCGGCGGAAACTCCTACGAGCAGTACTTC | CASKIGGNSYEQYF | NA | TRBJ2-7 | NA | TRBV6-5
TGCGCCAGCAGCCCGCAGGCGGACAGAACAGATACGCAGTATTTT | CASSPQADRTDTQYF | NA | TRBJ2-3 | NA | TRBV5-1
TGTGCCAGCAGTTACGGAGCGGGAGGGCTCGAGACCCAGTACTTC | CASSYGAGGLETQYF | NA | TRBJ2-5 | TRBD2 | TRBV6-2/TRBV6-3
TGTGCCAGCAGTGAGAGGACAGGGAGGGGCACCATATATTTT | CASSERTGRGTIYF | NA | TRBJ1-3 | TRBD1 | TRBV2
TGTGCCACCAGTACAGGGGGCTCCTACGAGCAGTACTTC | CATSTGGSYEQYF | NA | TRBJ2-7 | TRBD1 | TRBV24-1
TGCGCCAGCAGCGGGCAGGGCTCAACTAATGAAAAACTGTTTTTT | CASSGQGSTNEKLFF | many | TRBJ1-4 | NA | TRBV5-1
TGCGCCAGCAGCGGGGGACAGGGGGCTATGTTTATCGCAAATGAAGCTTTCTTT | CASSGGQGAMFIANEAFF | NA | TRBJ1-1 | TRBD1 | TRBV5-1
TGTGCCAGTAGGCCGGACAGGGCGGGGAATGAGCAGTTCTTC | CASRPDRAGNEQFF | NA | TRBJ2-1 | TRBD1 | TRBV19
TGCAGCGCCCGCACTAGCTCCTACGAGCAGTACTTC | CSARTSSYEQYF | NA | TRBJ2-7 | NA | TRBV29-1
TGTGCCACTACGGGACTCGCCACAGGGCCCCAGCATTTT | CATTGLATGPQHF | NA | TRBJ1-5 | NA | TRBV6-5
TGTGCCAGCACATCAGACGGGACAGGCACTGAAGCTTTCTTT | CASTSDGTGTEAFF | once | TRBJ1-1 | TRBD1 | TRBV28
TGTGCCAGCAGCCAAGATCAAGGCAGGGGCGGATCAGATACGCAGTATTTT | CASSQDQGRGGSDTQYF | NA | TRBJ2-3 | NA | TRBV4-2
TGTGCCAGCTCACGGACTAGCGAACAACACTACAATGAGCAGTTCTTC | CASSRTSEQHYNEQFF | once | TRBJ2-1 | TRBD2 | TRBV18
TGTGCCAGCAGCCGACCGGGATCGAATCAGCCCCAGCATTTT | CASSRPGSNQPQHF | few | TRBJ1-5 | NA | TRBV6-2/TRBV6-3
TGTGCCAGCAGCGTCGGGGGGACCGGCAATCAGCCCCAGCATTTT | CASSVGGTGNQPQHF | once | TRBJ1-5 | NA | TRBV9
TGTGCCAGCATTAACTCGGACAGGATCGGGACCGGGGAGCTGTTTTTT | CASINSDRIGTGELFF | few | TRBJ2-2 | TRBD1 | TRBV28
TGTGCCAGCAGCTTGGGGACTAGCGGGAGGCCCTCCCTCACACATACGCAGTATTTT | CASSLGTSGRPSLTHTQYF | NA | TRBJ2-3 | TRBD2 | TRBV7-9
TGTGCCAGCAGTTACCCACATCGCTCTGGAAACACCATATATTTT | CASSYPHRSGNTIYF | NA | TRBJ1-3 | NA | TRBV6-2/TRBV6-3
TGCGCCAGCAGCAATACAGGGTATCCCCTCTACAATGAGCAGTTCTTC | CASSNTGYPLYNEQFF | NA | TRBJ2-1 | NA | TRBV5-1
TGTGCCAGCAGCGTAATACTAGCGCGTGAGCAGTTCTTC | CASSVILAREQFF | NA | TRBJ2-1 | TRBD2 | TRBV7-3
TGTGCCAGCAGTTTAGAACAGGATTTTGGGGCTTTCTTT | CASSLEQDFGAFF | NA | TRBJ1-1 | NA | TRBV28
TGTGCCAGCAGCCGACAGGAGTCACCCCTCCACTTT | CASSRQESPLHF | NA | TRBJ1-6 | NA | TRBV7-9
TGTGCCAGCAGCTTAGTGCGCGGACAGTTGATTTCTGAGCAGTTCTTC | CASSLVRGQLISEQFF | NA | TRBJ2-1 | NA | TRBV11-2
TGTGCCAGCAGCTTGTATACAGGGGGCAGCTATGGCTACACCTTC | CASSLYTGGSYGYTF | NA | TRBJ1-2 | TRBD1 | TRBV5-8
TGTGCCAGCAGCTTAGGTGTAGCGGGAGACAACGAGCAGTACTTC | CASSLGVAGDNEQYF | NA | TRBJ2-7 | TRBD2 | TRBV11-3
TGTGCCTGGAGGATCCGGGTCGACCCTTCCAGCTCCTATAATTCACCCCTCCACTTT | CAWRIRVDPSSSYNSPLHF | NA | TRBJ1-6 | NA | TRBV30
TGTGCCAGCAGTACAGACAGGGGCGGCACTGAAGCTTTCTTT | CASSTDRGGTEAFF | once | TRBJ1-1 | TRBD1 | TRBV6-5
TGTGCCAGCAGCGGCCGGGCGGGAGCCTCCACTGAAGCTTTCTTT | CASSGRAGASTEAFF | NA | TRBJ1-1 | NA | TRBV9
TGTGCCAGCTCACAGGGACAGGGGTTTAGAAATTCACCCCTCCACTTT | CASSQGQGFRNSPLHF | NA | TRBJ1-6 | TRBD1 | TRBV18
TGTGCCAGCAGACAGGGCGGGAATTCACCCCTCCACTTT | CASRQGGNSPLHF | NA | TRBJ1-6 | NA | TRBV9
TGTGCCAGCAGCGCAAGTCCTGACAGCTCCTACGAGCAGTACTTC | CASSASPDSSYEQYF | NA | TRBJ2-7 | NA | TRBV9
TGTGCCAGTAGTATAGGGACAGGGACTGGCTACACCTTC | CASSIGTGTGYTF | NA | TRBJ1-2 | TRBD1 | TRBV19
TGTGCCAGCAGTTTAGGGGGACAGTTCACTGGAAACACCATATATTTT | CASSLGGQFTGNTIYF | NA | TRBJ1-3 | TRBD1 | TRBV28
TGTGCCAGCAGCCCCGCCAGGGGTGACACTGAAGCTTTCTTT | CASSPARGDTEAFF | NA | TRBJ1-1 | NA | TRBV7-9
TGTGCCAGCAGCCATCAGGGACATCGTGGCTACACCTTC | CASSHQGHRGYTF | NA | TRBJ1-2 | NA | TRBV21-1
TGTGCCAGCAGCCAAGAAGATCCGGGACAGGGGGCCTATGGCTACACCTTC | CASSQEDPGQGAYGYTF | few | TRBJ1-2 | TRBD1 | TRBV3-1/TRBV3-2
TGTGCCAGCAGCGGGAGCGGGAGTGGGATCCACGAGCAGTACTTC | CASSGSGSGIHEQYF | once | TRBJ2-7 | TRBD2 | TRBV7-3
TGTGCCAGCAGCCAAGATAGGGGTGGCTACACCTTC | CASSQDRGGYTF | medium-sized | TRBJ1-2 | NA | TRBV3-1/TRBV3-2
TGTGCCAGCAGCGGGGGACTAGCTTTCACCGGGGAGCTGTTTTTT | CASSGGLAFTGELFF | NA | TRBJ2-2 | TRBD2 | TRBV9